Each of the 32 T cell receptor beta chains below was sequenced from the same sample in a study of blood T cells in healthy people across ages. The authors ran a second PCR of roughly 6 to 12 cycles using a sample-barcoded 5' primer and a J-beta primer mix. Each CDR3 protein gets one entry after TCRdb re-called the 5' RACE reads with MiXCR. The repertoire consists of more than 800,000 distinct CDR3 sequences, with roughly 45% occurring once and the leading ten covering approximately 17%. Sequenced input: blood. The source of these receptors is a woman aged 55-75 years in good health.

This clonotype was observed a handful of times. The V gene is TRBV19, the J gene TRBJ2-7; D remains unclear. Germline values: CDR1 LNHDA, CDR2 SQIVND (reference sequence). CDR3 length: 14 amino acids. V shed 3 bases and J shed 0 bases, with 9 bases lying between them. The CDR3 sequence: CASSISYGSYEQYF. CDR3 DNA sequence: TGTGCCAGTAGTATCAGCTACGGCTCCTACGAGCAGTACTTC.

The CDR3 bases are TGCGCCAACCCCAATACGACAGGAGTATACAATGAGCAGTTCTTC. It specifies CANPNTTGVYNEQFF. V usage is TRBV10-1 and J usage is TRBJ2-1; D is possibly TRBD1 (6 bases). The CDR3 is 15 amino acids. The germline CDR1 and CDR2 sequences are WNHNN and SYGVQD (reference sequence). The ends were cut back, 10 bases at V and 4 bases at J, with 20 bases in the middle.

In its sample, this clonotype was seen a few times. J is TRBJ2-1 and V is TRBV29-1, with 7 bases aligning to TRBD2. After removal of 4 bases from V and 3 bases from J, the junction contained 6 bases not matched to a gene. This CDR3 region has 14 residues. Germline CDR1 SQVTM, CDR2 ANQGSEA. CDR3 in amino acids: CSVGPGGVYNEQFF. The CDR3 DNA sequence: TGCAGCGTTGGCCCTGGGGGGGTCTACAATGAGCAGTTCTTC.

This clonotype was found many times. The chain uses TRBV5-1 and TRBJ1-2; 7 bases line up with TRBD1. Germline CDR1 is SGHRS and CDR2 is YFSETQ. V lost 0 bases to trimming and J lost 3 bases; unmatched junction nucleotides: 2. The CDR3 spans 14 residues. This CDR3 reads CASSLAGTDYGYTF. The CDR3 DNA follows: TGCGCCAGCAGCTTGGCCGGGACAGACTATGGCTACACCTTC.

V gene TRBV5-1 combines with J gene TRBJ2-1; TRBD2 aligns across 11 bases. This CDR3 contains 16 residues. V gave up 1 base and J gave up 3 bases; unmatched junction bases: 3. Germline loops: CDR1 SGHRS, CDR2 YFSETQ. This chain's CDR3 is CASSLIGTSGYNEQFF. The CDR3 coding sequence is TGCGCCAGCAGCTTGATCGGGACTAGCGGCTACAATGAGCAGTTCTTC.

The V and J genes are TRBV27 and TRBJ2-7; 7 bases fit TRBD1. Germline assignment: CDR1 MNHEY and CDR2 SMNVEV (reference sequence). The V gene end was trimmed by 4 bases and the J gene end by 4 bases; junction bases not matched to a gene: 10. CDR3 size: 15 residues. The CDR3 DNA reads as TGTGCCAGCAGTTCCCCCGGGGACAGCCATTACGAGCAGTACTTC. Its translation: CASSSPGDSHYEQYF.

This clonotype occurred a few times. This chain links TRBV9 with TRBJ1-2; D possibly corresponds to TRBD1 (5 bases). The germline V gene encodes CDR1 SGDLS and CDR2 YYNGEE. The V end lost 3 bases, the J end lost 1 base, and 13 bases lay between the germline ends. CDR3 length: 15 residues. The CDR3 DNA sequence: TGTGCCAGCAGCGGGAGGGGCCTATTTAACTATGGCTACACCTTC. This translates into CASSGRGLFNYGYTF.

The chain joins TRBV3-1 to TRBJ2-3; 9 bases are a match to TRBD1. Germline assignment: CDR1 LGHDT and CDR2 YNNKEL (reference sequence). V shed 4 bases and J 4 bases; nucleotides not matched to a gene: 6. CDR3 length: 15 residues. CDR3 loop: CASSPGQGTADTQYF. The DNA for the CDR3 is TGTGCCAGCAGCCCGGGACAGGGTACCGCAGATACGCAGTATTTT.

With respect to this clonotype: It may be a read error: a sequence one base away is much more abundant. The chain carries TRBV5-1 and TRBJ2-1; 7 bases are shared with TRBD2. This CDR3 is built from 14 residues. The junction had 8 bases not matched to a gene; V was cut back by 0 bases and J by 11 bases. Germline-derived CDR1 and CDR2 are SGHRS and YFSETQ. The CDR3 region is CASSLGGSGLKQFF. For the CDR3, the DNA is TGCGCCAGCAGCTTGGGAGGTAGCGGGCTCAAGCAGTTCTTC. Complete variable domain (other parts from reference TRBV5-1 and TRBJ2-1): KAGVTQTPRYLIKTRGQQVTLSCSPISGHRSVSWYQQTPGQGLQFLFEYFSETQRNKGNFPGRFSGRQFSNSRSEMNVSTLELGDSALYLCASSLGGSGLKQFFGPGTRLTVL.

V usage is TRBV25-1 and J usage is TRBJ2-7; 7 positions match TRBD2. CDR3 size: 15 residues. The junction had 10 bases not matched to a gene; V was cut back by 1 base and J by 7 bases. Germline assignment: CDR1 MGHDK and CDR2 SYGVNS. The DNA for the CDR3 is TGTGCCAGCAGTGAATCAGGGAGGGTGGACAATGAGCAGTACTTC. It is translated as CASSESGRVDNEQYF.

In this sample, this clonotype turned up a few times. This rearrangement joins TRBV27 to TRBJ1-1; the D gene is possibly TRBD1 (5 bases). Trimming left V 5 bases short and J 0 bases short, with 25 bases between. Germline values: CDR1 MNHEY, CDR2 SMNVEV (reference sequence). CDR3 size: 19 residues. The CDR3 loop reads CASSRAFRGMGVMNTEAFF. CDR3 coding DNA: TGTGCCAGCAGTCGCGCTTTTCGGGGGATGGGCGTCATGAACACTGAAGCTTTCTTT.

This chain links TRBV11-2 with TRBJ2-1; the match to TRBD2 covers 7 bases. The DNA end favors TRBJ2-7, so the J call may be wrong. Germline-derived CDR1 and CDR2 are SGHAT and FQNNGV. This CDR3 spans 20 amino acids. CDR3 DNA: TGTGCCAGCAGCCCCCACTTAGGTGGAGCTAGCGGCCTCTTTCACAATGAGCAGTACTTC. Translated, it gives CASSPHLGGASGLFHNEQYF.

The J gene is TRBJ2-3, the V gene TRBV20-1; no clear D. Germline V CDR1 and CDR2: DFQATT, SNEGSKA (reference sequence). Between the trimmed V and J ends, which lost 1 base and 6 bases, there was a span of 8 bases. The CDR3 extends over 12 amino acids. The CDR3 reads CSARGGVDTQYF. CDR3 nucleotides: TGCAGTGCTAGAGGAGGAGTGGATACGCAGTATTTT.

In this sample, this clonotype turned up a few times. This chain connects TRBV15 to TRBJ2-3; 7 bases are shared with TRBD1. Germline V gene lookup returns CDR1 LNHNV and CDR2 YYDKDF (reference sequence). This CDR3 has 16 amino acids. J gave up 1 base and V 0 bases, and 4 bases lay outside the gene matches. The CDR3 nucleotides read TGTGCCACCAGCAGAGATGAGGGGGCCCGCACAGATACGCAGTATTTT. Its translation: CATSRDEGARTDTQYF. The variable domain in full, completed from reference TRBV15 and TRBJ2-3, reads DAMVIQNPRYQVTQFGKPVTLSCSQTLNHNVMYWYQQKSSQAPKLLFHYYDKDFNNEADTPDNFQSRRPNTSFCFLDIRSPGLGDTAMYLCATSRDEGARTDTQYFGPGTRLTVL.

The chain combines TRBV3-1 with TRBJ2-5; 12 bases line up with TRBD2. Germline V gene data show CDR1 as LGHDT and CDR2 as YNNKEL (reference sequence). There are 18 residues in the CDR3. The ends lost 1 base at V and 5 bases at J; junction bases unmatched: 11. The CDR3 DNA follows: TGTGCCAGCAGCCAAGCGGCGCCGGGACTAGCGGGTCGGGAGACCCAGTACTTC. Protein product: CASSQAAPGLAGRETQYF.

This chain connects TRBV2 to TRBJ2-5, with D tentatively TRBD1 or TRBD2 (5 bases each). This CDR3 comprises 16 residues. Between the trimmed V and J ends, which lost 8 bases and 3 bases, there was a span of 22 bases. Germline assignment: CDR1 SNHLY and CDR2 FYNNEI. CDR3: CASAMEEGVGEETQYF. CDR3 coding DNA: TGTGCCAGCGCTATGGAGGAAGGGGTGGGGGAAGAGACCCAGTACTTC.

About this clonotype itself: A read error may produce the germline difference seen at one junction end. The genes are TRBV18 and TRBJ2-1; D ambiguous. The CDR3 is 12 amino acids. Germline CDR1 reads KGHSH; CDR2 reads LQKENI. CDR3 bases: TGTGCCAGCGCACCGTACTCAGATGAGCAGTTCTTC. Protein product: CASAPYSDEQFF.

This chain joins TRBV11-2 and TRBJ2-7; possibly TRBD2 for D (5 bases). This CDR3 comprises 16 residues. Trimming shortened V by 5 bases and J by 0 bases, and 17 bases separated the two germline ends. CDR1 and CDR2 from the germline V gene are SGHAT and FQNNGV. The CDR3 DNA follows: TGTGCCAGCAGCCCCGGGCAGGAGGTTCCCTCCTACGAGCAGTACTTC. Translated: CASSPGQEVPSYEQYF.

The chain uses TRBV10-3 and TRBJ2-3; no reliable D call. The germline CDR1 and CDR2 sequences are ENHRY and SYGVKD. V lost 6 bases and J lost 2, with 12 bases in between. CDR3 length equals 14 residues. CDR3 DNA sequence: TGTGCCATCAGGCCTGTATACCTCACAGATACGCAGTATTTT. Protein product: CAIRPVYLTDTQYF.

This clonotype was found a few times. The CDR3 DNA follows: TGTGCCAGCAGTTTCCAGTACCAAGAGACCCAGTACTTC. Translating it yields CASSFQYQETQYF. J is TRBJ2-5 and V is TRBV27, with unresolved D. CDR3 length equals 13 residues. V was cut by 3 bases and J by 0 bases, with 5 bases left in between. Germline V gene data show CDR1 as MNHEY and CDR2 as SMNVEV (reference sequence).

The chain combines TRBV29-1 with TRBJ2-3, with D hard to call. The CDR3 is 12 residues long. Germline V gives CDR1 SQVTM, CDR2 ANQGSEA. V was cut by 3 bases and J by 2 bases, with 6 bases left in between. CDR3 sequence: CSVDAHTDTQYF. The CDR3 nucleotides read TGCAGCGTTGACGCACACACAGATACGCAGTATTTT.

V gene TRBV5-1 combines with J gene TRBJ2-7, with 15 bases matching TRBD2. Germline CDR1 reads SGHRS; CDR2 reads YFSETQ. The CDR3 length is 15 residues. V shed 4 bases and J 7 bases; nucleotides not matched to a gene: 6. The CDR3 coding sequence is TGCGCCAGCAGCGGGGGACTAGCGGGAGGTAATGAGCAGTACTTC. Translating gives CASSGGLAGGNEQYF.

This clonotype has a handful of counts. This CDR3 is CSARNIQSTDTQYF. Written as DNA, the CDR3 is TGCAGTGCTAGAAATATCCAGAGCACAGATACGCAGTATTTT. This chain joins TRBV20-1 and TRBJ2-3; no firm D call. V lost 2 bases and J lost 0, with 9 bases in between. The CDR3 runs to 14 residues. Germline CDR1 reads DFQATT; CDR2 reads SNEGSKA (reference sequence).

This chain links TRBV12-3 or TRBV12-4 with TRBJ2-3, with a tentative D call TRBD1 (5 bases). V was clipped by 4 bases and J by 4 bases, with 12 bases between them. This CDR3 has 14 residues. The CDR3 DNA sequence: TGTGCCAGCAGTTCCCCAGGGCGCGCAGATACGCAGTATTTT. Protein sequence: CASSSPGRADTQYF.

The gene calls are TRBV20-1 and TRBJ1-2, with D hard to call. CDR3 length: 14 residues. Trimming took off 6 bases at V and 0 bases at J, with 14 bases between the two ends. Germline CDR1 reads DFQATT; CDR2 reads SNEGSKA (reference sequence). CDR3 nucleotides: TGCAGTGCCATTCCGAGGGCGCCTAACTATGGCTACACCTTC. Translation: CSAIPRAPNYGYTF.

The J gene is TRBJ2-5, the V gene TRBV4-1; TRBD2 agrees at 8 bases. The ends lost 0 bases at V and 4 bases at J; junction bases unmatched: 7. The germline V gene has CDR1 MGHRA and CDR2 YSYEKL. The CDR3 totals 16 residues. CDR3 bases: TGCGCCAGCAGCCAAGATTGGGCGGGAGGAGTAGAGACCCAGTACTTC. Translated: CASSQDWAGGVETQYF.

This clonotype was counted many times. The V call is TRBV12-3 or TRBV12-4, the J call TRBJ2-7; D remains unclear. The V end was cut by 4 bases, the J end by 0 bases, with 13 bases between. CDR3 length equals 15 residues. The CDR3 coding sequence is TGTGCCAGCAGTTCGCCAGCGTTTCTCTCCTACGAGCAGTACTTC. It specifies CASSSPAFLSYEQYF.

This clonotype was seen repeatedly, ten times or more. One end of the junction is discordant with germline, which a read error may explain. The genes are TRBV5-1 and TRBJ2-5; D is perhaps TRBD1 or TRBD2 (5 bases each). The germline CDR1 and CDR2 sequences are SGHRS and YFSETQ. The CDR3 length is 13 residues. This chain's CDR3 is CASSSPGRETQYF. For the CDR3, the DNA is TGTGCCAGCAGCTCGCCGGGGCGAGAGACCCAGTACTTC.

V and J are TRBV7-9 and TRBJ1-1, with D uncertain. The CDR3 is 15 amino acids. The V and J ends lost 4 bases and 1 base respectively, with 13 bases between them. Germline V CDR1 and CDR2: SEHNR, FQNEAQ (reference sequence). DNA of the CDR3: TGTGCCAGCAGCTATGGGGAGACGGCGAACACTGAAGCTTTCTTT. This sequence encodes CASSYGETANTEAFF.

This rearrangement joins TRBV2 to TRBJ1-5; the D is unclear. Trimming took 1 base from V and 0 from J, leaving 7 bases between them. The V gene's germline CDR1 is SNHLY and CDR2 FYNNEI. The CDR3 contains 15 residues. In DNA, the CDR3 is TGTGCCAGCAGTGAAGGGAGACTTAGCAATCAGCCCCAGCATTTT. Translated, it gives CASSEGRLSNQPQHF.

This clonotype was observed a handful of times. CDR3 DNA: TGCAGTGCTAGGGCACGGGGAATGGACCAGCCCCAGCATTTT. This gives the protein CSARARGMDQPQHF. This chain uses TRBV20-1 with TRBJ1-5, with no clear D. The CDR3 is 14 residues long. The V and J ends lost 3 bases and 7 bases respectively, with 16 bases between them. Germline CDR1 DFQATT, CDR2 SNEGSKA (reference sequence).

The chain is built from TRBV3-1 and TRBJ1-1; weak D call: TRBD1 (6 bases). In germline, CDR1 is LGHDT, CDR2 YNNKEL (reference sequence). Trimming cost V 0 bases and J 1 base, with 9 bases left between them. The CDR3 totals 15 residues. The chain's CDR3 is CASSQDEGGNTEAFF. CDR3 nucleotide sequence: TGTGCCAGCAGCCAAGATGAGGGGGGGAACACTGAAGCTTTCTTT. The full variable domain, rest sourced from reference TRBV3-1 and TRBJ1-1, is DTAVSQTPKYLVTQMGNDKSIKCEQNLGHDTMYWYKQDSKKFLKIMFSYNNKELIINETVPNRFSPKSPDKAHLNLHINSLELGDSAVYFCASSQDEGGNTEAFFGQGTRLTVV.